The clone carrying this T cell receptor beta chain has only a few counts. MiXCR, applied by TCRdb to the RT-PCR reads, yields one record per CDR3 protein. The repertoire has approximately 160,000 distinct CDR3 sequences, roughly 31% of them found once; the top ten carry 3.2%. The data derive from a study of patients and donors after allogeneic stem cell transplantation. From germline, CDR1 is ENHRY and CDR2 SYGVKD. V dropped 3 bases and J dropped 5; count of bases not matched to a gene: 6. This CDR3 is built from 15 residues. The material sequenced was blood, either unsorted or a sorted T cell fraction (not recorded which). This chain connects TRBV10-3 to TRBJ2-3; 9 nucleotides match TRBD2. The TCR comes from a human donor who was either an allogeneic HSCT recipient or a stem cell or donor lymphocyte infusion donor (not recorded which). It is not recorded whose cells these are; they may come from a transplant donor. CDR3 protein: CAISDASGTGDTQYF. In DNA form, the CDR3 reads TGTGCCATCAGTGATGCTAGCGGGACTGGAGATACGCAGTATTTT.